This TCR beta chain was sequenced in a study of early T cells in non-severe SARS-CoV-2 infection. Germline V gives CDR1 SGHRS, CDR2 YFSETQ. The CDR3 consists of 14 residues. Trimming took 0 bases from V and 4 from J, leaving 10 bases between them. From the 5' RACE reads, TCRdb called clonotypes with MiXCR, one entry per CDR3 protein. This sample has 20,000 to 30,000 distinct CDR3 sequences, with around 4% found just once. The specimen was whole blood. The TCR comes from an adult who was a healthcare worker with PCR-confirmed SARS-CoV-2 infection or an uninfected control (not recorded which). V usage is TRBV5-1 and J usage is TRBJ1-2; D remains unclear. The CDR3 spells CASSLDQASYGYTF. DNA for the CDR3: TGCGCCAGCAGCTTGGACCAGGCTTCCTATGGCTACACCTTC.